This T cell receptor beta chain comes out of a study of response to subunit inactivated influenza vaccine. TCRdb analysed the RT-PCR reads with MiXCR anew, one entry per CDR3 protein. The sample lists under 550,000 distinct CDR3 sequences, approximately 7.1% occurring once. The CDR3 is 14 amino acids. The germline V gene has CDR1 SQVTM and CDR2 ANQGSEA. Trimming took 4 bases from V and 7 from J, leaving 16 bases between them. This clonotype appeared many times. Sequencing was performed on PBMCs from blood, taken roughly 24 months after vaccination. The TCR comes from a man aged 45 to 75 who received an inactivated influenza vaccine. The chain has TRBV29-1 and TRBJ1-4, with unresolved D. Here the CDR3 reads CSVAPETAGEKLFF. CDR3 sequence (DNA): TGCAGCGTTGCCCCGGAAACGGCGGGTGAAAAACTGTTTTTT.